These 3 T cell receptor beta chains share one sample of origin, sequenced in a study of shared clonotypes between healthy human individuals. The method was immunoSEQ multiplex PCR; TCRdb's version includes in-frame clones alone and lacks a portion of them. Of about 460,000 clones in the sample, approximately 71% were seen once. The sample taken for sequencing was PBMCs. These receptors came from a woman aged 40 to 50 in good health. Some clones in this sample may be carry-over from other donors' samples.

Points on this clone: This probably arose from a read error, given a far larger clone one base away. For the CDR3, the DNA is TGTGCCTGGAGTTCGCAGAGGCAGATACGGCATTTT. The encoded protein is CAWSSQRQIRHF. The gene calls are TRBV30 and TRBJ1-5, with unresolved D. The germline V gene encodes CDR1 GTSNPN and CDR2 SVGIG (reference sequence). This CDR3 spans 12 amino acids. Trimming pared 2 bases from V and 15 bases from J, leaving 17 bases between.

The chain couples TRBV28 to TRBJ2-1, with D perhaps given as TRBD1 or TRBD2 (5 bases each). The CDR3 totals 14 residues. Germline V lookup: CDR1 MDHEN, CDR2 SYDVKM. V was trimmed by 5 bases and J by 5 bases, leaving 13 bases between them. CDR3 sequence: CASSPPGRNNEQFF. DNA of the CDR3: TGTGCCAGCAGTCCACCGGGACGGAACAATGAGCAGTTCTTC.

A word on this clone: Other DNA sequences in this sample translate to the same CDR3. This sequence joins TRBV2 and TRBJ1-1; no clear D gene. Germline assignment: CDR1 SNHLY and CDR2 FYNNEI. The V end was cut by 2 bases, the J end by 6 bases, with 7 bases between. The CDR3 is made up of 12 amino acids. CDR3 loop: CASSERAAEAFF. CDR3 in DNA: TGTGCCAGCAGTGAAAGAGCGGCTGAAGCTTTCTTT.